This entry features one T cell receptor (beta chain) sequence. These data belong to a study of blood T cell repertoires in COVID-19. Study context: PBMCs, B-cell-depleted T cells, or T cells provided the cDNA or gDNA that made up the material.

After removal of 7 bases from V and 6 bases from J, the junction contained 10 bases not matched to a gene. CDR3 size: 14 residues. Germline CDR1 reads KGHDR; CDR2 reads SFDVKD. Original analysis: Reference gene primer amplification yielded estimated nucleated cell counts. The protocol was immunoSEQ multiplex PCR, while the TCRdb copy is restricted to in-frame clones and leaves out a portion. V, J and clone size are taken as reported in that table, and D and trimming were inferred from the DNA itself. The sample shows roughly 13,000 clones, 87% of them seen only once. Sequenced material: peripheral blood. The genes are TRBV24-1 and TRBJ1-1, with TRBD1 matching over 7 bases. The receptor was derived from a human donor in a cohort sampled during active COVID-19. CDR3 DNA: TGTGCCACCAGGGACACAGGGGCTCCATCTGAAGCTTTCTTT. Its protein product is CATRDTGAPSEAFF.